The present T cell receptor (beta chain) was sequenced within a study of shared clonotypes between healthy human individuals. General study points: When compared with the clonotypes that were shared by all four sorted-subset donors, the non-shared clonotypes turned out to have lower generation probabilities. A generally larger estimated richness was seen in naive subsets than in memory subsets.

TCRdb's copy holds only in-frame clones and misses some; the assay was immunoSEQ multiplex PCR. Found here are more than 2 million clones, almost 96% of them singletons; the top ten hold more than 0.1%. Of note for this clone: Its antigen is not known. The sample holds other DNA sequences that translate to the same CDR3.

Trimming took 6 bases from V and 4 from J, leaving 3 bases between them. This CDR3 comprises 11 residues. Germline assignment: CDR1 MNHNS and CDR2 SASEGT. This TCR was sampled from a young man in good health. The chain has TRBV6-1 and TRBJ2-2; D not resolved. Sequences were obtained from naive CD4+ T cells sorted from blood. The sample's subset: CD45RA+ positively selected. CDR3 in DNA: TGTGCCAGCAGGGTCACCGGGGAGCTGTTTTTT. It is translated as CASRVTGELFF.